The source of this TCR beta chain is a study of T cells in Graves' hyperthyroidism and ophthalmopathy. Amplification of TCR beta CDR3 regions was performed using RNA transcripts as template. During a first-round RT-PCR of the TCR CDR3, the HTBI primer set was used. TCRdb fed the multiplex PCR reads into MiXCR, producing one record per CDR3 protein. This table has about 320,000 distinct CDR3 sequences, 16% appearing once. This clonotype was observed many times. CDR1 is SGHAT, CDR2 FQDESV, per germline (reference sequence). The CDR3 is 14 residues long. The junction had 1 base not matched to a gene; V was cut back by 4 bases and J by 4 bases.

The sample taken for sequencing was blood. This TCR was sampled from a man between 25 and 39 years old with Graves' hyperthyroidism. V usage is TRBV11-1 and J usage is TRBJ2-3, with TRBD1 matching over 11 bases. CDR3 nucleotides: TGTGCCAGCAGCTCGGGACAGGGGGCAGATACGCAGTATTTT. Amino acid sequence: CASSSGQGADTQYF.